This TCR beta chain was documented in a study of blood T cells in healthy people across ages. Study-wide points: The study lacked donor CMV status, which possibly confounded expanded clonotype changes. Older age coincided with a roughly linear decline in TCR beta diversity per million T cells.

A second PCR of about 7 to 12 cycles used a sample-barcoded 5' primer and a J-beta primer mix. TCRdb fed the 5' RACE reads into MiXCR, producing one record per CDR3 protein. Of about 580,000 distinct CDR3 sequences detected, around half appear once; the ten largest clones hold around 23%. V was trimmed by 0 bases and J by 6 bases, leaving 8 bases between them. The germline CDR1 and CDR2 sequences are SGHTA and FQGNSA. This CDR3 contains 14 residues. This clonotype turned up a few times. Its cognate antigen is unknown. The V gene is TRBV7-2, the J gene TRBJ1-4; no firm D call. The TCR originated in an elderly man in good health. The sequencing input was blood. As DNA, the CDR3 is TGTGCCAGCAGCTTAGCAGGGCAGTATGAAAAACTGTTTTTT. It encodes CASSLAGQYEKLFF.